A selection of T cell receptor beta chains follows, all from one sample in a study of circulating CD8 cells and anti-PD-1 response in melanoma. Using its own MiXCR run on the reads, TCRdb lists one record per CDR3 protein. The top ten hold about 20% of the sample, which has a few hundred distinct CDR3 sequences, 3.5% to 4.5% seen once. The sample in question was CD8+ T cells from PBMCs, obtained at baseline or after one month of anti-PD-1 therapy (not recorded which). The receptors shown here come from a human donor with melanoma. CDR3s include the opening cysteine and the closing phenylalanine or tryptophan. The order of the fields is CDR3 length, clone size, J gene, D gene, V gene, CDR3 protein, CDR3 DNA. A D gene is named only where the DNA matches it firmly. Size is stated as once, few or many counts, or a class when the clone is expanded.

cdr3_length: 12; clone_size: medium-sized; j_call: TRBJ2-2; d_call: -; v_call: TRBV12-3/TRBV12-4; cdr3_aa: CASSVNTGELFF; cdr3_nt: TGTGCCAGCAGTGTGAACACCGGGGAGCTGTTTTTT
cdr3_length: 14; clone_size: large; j_call: TRBJ2-7; d_call: TRBD2; v_call: TRBV2; cdr3_aa: CASSESSGGYEQYF; cdr3_nt: TGTGCCAGCAGTGAAAGTTCGGGGGGCTACGAGCAGTACTTC
cdr3_length: 14; clone_size: large; j_call: TRBJ2-2; d_call: -; v_call: TRBV27; cdr3_aa: CASSSHLNTGELFF; cdr3_nt: TGTGCCAGCAGTTCACACTTGAACACCGGGGAGCTGTTTTTT